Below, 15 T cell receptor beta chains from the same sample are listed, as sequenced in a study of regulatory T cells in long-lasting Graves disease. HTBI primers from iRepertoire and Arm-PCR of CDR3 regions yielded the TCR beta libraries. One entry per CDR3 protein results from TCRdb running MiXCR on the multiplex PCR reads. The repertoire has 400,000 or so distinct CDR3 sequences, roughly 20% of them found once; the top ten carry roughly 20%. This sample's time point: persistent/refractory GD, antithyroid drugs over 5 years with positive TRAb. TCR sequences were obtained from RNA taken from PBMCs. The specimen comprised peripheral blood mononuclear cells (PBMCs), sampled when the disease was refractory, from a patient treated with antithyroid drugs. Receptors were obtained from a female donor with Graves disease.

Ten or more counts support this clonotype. The CDR3 nucleotides are TGTGCCAGCAGTCTTGACAATCTCGGTCAGCCCCAGCATTTT. Translating it yields CASSLDNLGQPQHF. The rearrangement uses TRBV12-3 or TRBV12-4 and TRBJ1-5, with D unclear. Trimming removed 5 bases at V and 6 bases at J, with 14 bases between. The CDR3 loop spans 14 amino acids.

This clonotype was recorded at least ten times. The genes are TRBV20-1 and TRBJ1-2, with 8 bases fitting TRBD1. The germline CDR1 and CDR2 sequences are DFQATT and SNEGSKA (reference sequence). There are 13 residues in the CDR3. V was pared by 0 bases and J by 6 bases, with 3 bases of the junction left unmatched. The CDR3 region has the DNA TGCAGTGCTAGAGATCCGACAGGGGATGGCTACACCTTC. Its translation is CSARDPTGDGYTF.

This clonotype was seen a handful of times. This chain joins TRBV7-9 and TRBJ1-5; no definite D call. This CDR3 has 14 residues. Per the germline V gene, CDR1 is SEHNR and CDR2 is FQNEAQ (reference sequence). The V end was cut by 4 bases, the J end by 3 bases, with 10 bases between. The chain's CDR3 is CASSSEVSNQPQHF. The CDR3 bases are TGTGCCAGCAGCTCAGAGGTTTCCAATCAGCCCCAGCATTTT. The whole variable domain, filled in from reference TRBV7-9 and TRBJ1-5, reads DTGVSQNPRHKITKRGQNVTFRCDPISEHNRLYWYRQTLGQGPEFLTYFQNEAQLEKSRLLSDRFSAERPKGSFSTLEIQRTEQGDSAMYLCASSSEVSNQPQHFGDGTRLSIL.

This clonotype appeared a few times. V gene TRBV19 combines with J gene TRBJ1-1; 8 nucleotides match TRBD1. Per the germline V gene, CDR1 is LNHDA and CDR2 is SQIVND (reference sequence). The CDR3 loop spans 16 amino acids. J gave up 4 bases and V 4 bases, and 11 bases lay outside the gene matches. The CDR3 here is CASSTRPGQGATEAFF. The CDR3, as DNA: TGTGCCAGTAGTACGAGACCCGGACAGGGAGCCACTGAAGCTTTCTTT.

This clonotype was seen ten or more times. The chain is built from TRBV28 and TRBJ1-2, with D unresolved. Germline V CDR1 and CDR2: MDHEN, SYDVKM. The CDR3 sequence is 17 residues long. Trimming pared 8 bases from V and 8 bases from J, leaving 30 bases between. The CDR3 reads CASQRRNGPRTGLGYTF. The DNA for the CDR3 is TGTGCCAGCCAGAGGCGAAACGGTCCCCGGACGGGCTTGGGCTACACCTTC.

CDR3 bases: TGTGCCAGCAGCCCGGGACAGGGTTTTGTCGAGCAGTACTTC. This encodes CASSPGQGFVEQYF. The chain couples TRBV7-6 to TRBJ2-7; 9 nucleotides align to TRBD1. This CDR3 region has 14 residues. Looked up from germline, CDR1 is SGHVS and CDR2 is FNYEAQ. The trim removed 5 bases at V and 6 bases at J, leaving 8 bases unmatched.

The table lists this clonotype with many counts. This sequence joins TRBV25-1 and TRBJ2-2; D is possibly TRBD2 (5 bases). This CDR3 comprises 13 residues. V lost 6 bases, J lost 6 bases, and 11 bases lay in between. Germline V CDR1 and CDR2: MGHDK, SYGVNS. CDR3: CASSQVLAGELFF. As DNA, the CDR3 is TGTGCCAGCAGCCAAGTACTAGCCGGGGAGCTGTTTTTT.

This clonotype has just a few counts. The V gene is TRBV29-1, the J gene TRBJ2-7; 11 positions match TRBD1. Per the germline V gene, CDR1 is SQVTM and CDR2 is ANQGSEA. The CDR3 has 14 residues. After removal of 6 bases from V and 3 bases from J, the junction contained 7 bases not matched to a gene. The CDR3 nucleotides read TGCAGCGTGACAACCGGGACAGGGGGCTACGAGCAGTACTTC. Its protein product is CSVTTGTGGYEQYF.

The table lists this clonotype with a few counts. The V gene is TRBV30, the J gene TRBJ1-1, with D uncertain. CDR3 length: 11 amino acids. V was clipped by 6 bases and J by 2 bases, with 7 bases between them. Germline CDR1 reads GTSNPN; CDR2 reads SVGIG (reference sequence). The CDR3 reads CACQRNTEAFF. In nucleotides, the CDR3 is TGTGCCTGCCAGAGAAACACTGAAGCTTTCTTT.

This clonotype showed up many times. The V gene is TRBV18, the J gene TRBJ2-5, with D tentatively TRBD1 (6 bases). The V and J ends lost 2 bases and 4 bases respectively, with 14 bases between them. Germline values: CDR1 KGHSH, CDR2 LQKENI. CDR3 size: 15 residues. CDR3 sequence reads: CASSPNFTGTETQYF. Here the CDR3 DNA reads TGTGCCAGCTCACCAAACTTCACAGGGACAGAGACCCAGTACTTC.

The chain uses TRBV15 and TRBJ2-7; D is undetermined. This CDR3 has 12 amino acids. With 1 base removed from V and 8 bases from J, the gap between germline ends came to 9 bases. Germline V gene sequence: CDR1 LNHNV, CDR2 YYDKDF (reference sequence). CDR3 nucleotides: TGTGCCACCAGCAGAGCAAGGGCTCAGCAGTACTTC. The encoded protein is CATSRARAQQYF.

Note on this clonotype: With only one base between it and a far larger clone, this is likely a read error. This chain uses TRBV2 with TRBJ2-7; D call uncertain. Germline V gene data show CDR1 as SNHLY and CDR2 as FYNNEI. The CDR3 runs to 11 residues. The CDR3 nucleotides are TGTGCCAGCAGTATCTCCTACGAGCAGCACTTC. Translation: CASSISYEQHF.

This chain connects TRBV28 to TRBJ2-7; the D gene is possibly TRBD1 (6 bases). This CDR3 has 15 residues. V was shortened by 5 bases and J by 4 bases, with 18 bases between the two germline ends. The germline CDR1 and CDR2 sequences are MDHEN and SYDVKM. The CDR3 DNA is TGTGCCAGCAGTCCCTCGACAGGTGTCACTTACGAGCAGTACTTC. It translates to CASSPSTGVTYEQYF.

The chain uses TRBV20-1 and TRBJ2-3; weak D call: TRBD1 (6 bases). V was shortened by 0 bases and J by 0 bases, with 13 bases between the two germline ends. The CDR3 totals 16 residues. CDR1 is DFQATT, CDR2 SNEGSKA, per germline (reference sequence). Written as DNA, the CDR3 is TGCAGTGCTAGAGACCCGGGGACACACAGCACAGATACGCAGTATTTT. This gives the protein CSARDPGTHSTDTQYF.

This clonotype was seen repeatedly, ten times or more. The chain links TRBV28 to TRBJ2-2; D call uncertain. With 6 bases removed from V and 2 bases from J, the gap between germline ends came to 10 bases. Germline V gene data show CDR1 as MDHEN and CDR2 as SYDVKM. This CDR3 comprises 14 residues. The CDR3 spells CASSPGSNTGELFF. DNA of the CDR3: TGTGCCAGCAGCCCCGGGTCCAACACCGGGGAGCTGTTTTTT.